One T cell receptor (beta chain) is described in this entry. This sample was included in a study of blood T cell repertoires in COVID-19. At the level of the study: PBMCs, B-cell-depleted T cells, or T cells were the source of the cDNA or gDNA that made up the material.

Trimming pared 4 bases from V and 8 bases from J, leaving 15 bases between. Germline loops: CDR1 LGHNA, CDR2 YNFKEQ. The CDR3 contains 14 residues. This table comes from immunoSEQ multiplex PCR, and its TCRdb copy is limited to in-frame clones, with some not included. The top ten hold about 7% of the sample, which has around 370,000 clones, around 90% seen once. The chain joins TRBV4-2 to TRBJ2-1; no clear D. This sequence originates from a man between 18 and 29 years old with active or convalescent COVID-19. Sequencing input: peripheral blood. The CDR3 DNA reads TGTGCCAGCAGCCGTCGAAGCTTCTCTGATGAGCAGTTCTTC. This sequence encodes CASSRRSFSDEQFF.